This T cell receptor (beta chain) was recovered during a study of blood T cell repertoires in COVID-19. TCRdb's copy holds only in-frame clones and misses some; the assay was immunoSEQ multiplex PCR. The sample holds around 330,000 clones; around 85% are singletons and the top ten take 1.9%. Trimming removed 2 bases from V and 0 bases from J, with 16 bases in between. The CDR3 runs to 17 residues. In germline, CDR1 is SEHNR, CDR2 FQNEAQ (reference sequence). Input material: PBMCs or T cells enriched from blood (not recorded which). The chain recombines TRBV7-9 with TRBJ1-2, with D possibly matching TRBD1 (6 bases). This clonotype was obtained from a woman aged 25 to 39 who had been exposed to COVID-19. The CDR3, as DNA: TGTGCCAGCAGCTTACAATGGGGGCCCGACGCTAACTATGGCTACACCTTC. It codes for CASSLQWGPDANYGYTF.